This T cell receptor (beta chain) was documented in a study of blood T cell repertoires in COVID-19. The count of this clone is one. This CDR3 has 16 residues. V lost 0 bases, J lost 5 bases, and 5 bases stayed unmatched. In germline, CDR1 is SGHRS, CDR2 YFSETQ. Profiling relied on immunoSEQ multiplex PCR, and the TCRdb table lists in-frame clones only, not all of them. The sample yields about 190,000 clones, 88% seen once. Sequenced sample: peripheral blood. This receptor was identified in a man aged 35-49 years with active or convalescent COVID-19. The rearrangement links TRBV5-1 to TRBJ2-5; TRBD1 aligns across 12 bases. CDR3 bases: TGCGCCAGCAGCTTGGAGGGACAGGGGGCAGGGGAGACCCAGTACTTC. Translation: CASSLEGQGAGETQYF.